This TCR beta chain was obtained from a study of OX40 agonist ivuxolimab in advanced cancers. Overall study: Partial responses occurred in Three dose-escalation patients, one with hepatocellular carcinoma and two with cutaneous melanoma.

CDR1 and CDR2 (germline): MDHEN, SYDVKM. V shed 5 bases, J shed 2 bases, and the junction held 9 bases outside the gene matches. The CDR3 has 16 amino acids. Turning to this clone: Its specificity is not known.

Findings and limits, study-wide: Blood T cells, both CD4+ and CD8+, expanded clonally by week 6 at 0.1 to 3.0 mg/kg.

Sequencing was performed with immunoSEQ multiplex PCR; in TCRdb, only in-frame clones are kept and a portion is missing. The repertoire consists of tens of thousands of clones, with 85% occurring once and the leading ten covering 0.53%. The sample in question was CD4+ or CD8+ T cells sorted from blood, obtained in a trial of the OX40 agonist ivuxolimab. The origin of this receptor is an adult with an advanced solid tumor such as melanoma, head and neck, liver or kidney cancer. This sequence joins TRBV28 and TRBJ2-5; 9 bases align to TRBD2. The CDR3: CASSPATAGGQETQYF. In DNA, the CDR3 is TGTGCCAGCAGTCCGGCCACAGCGGGGGGACAAGAGACCCAGTACTTC.